Sequencing of this T cell receptor (beta chain) was carried out in a study of cytomegalovirus exposure and HLA in healthy donors. Study-wide results and limits: The investigators catalogued 164 TCR beta chains as cytomegalovirus-associated. Relative to equally common others, HLA-associated TCR beta chains showed greater clonal expansion in a later analysis. In a later analysis, productive TCRs from donors in an Asian-associated ancestry cluster reportedly carried fewer N-insertions than the cohort mean.

CDR3 length equals 13 residues. V was cut by 3 bases and J by 8 bases, with 8 bases left in between. Germline loops: CDR1 SGHTA, CDR2 FQGTGA. PCR involved 60 Vbeta and 13 Jbeta primers. Libraries were prepared by immunoSEQ multiplex PCR; TCRdb keeps only in-frame clonotypes and omits some of them. The sample consists of some 54,000 clones, around 82% of them appearing once. A note on this clone: The target antigen is unknown.

The sequenced material came from PBMCs. This rearrangement joins TRBV7-3 to TRBJ2-6; tentative D call: TRBD1 (5 bases). The TCR sequence derives from a male donor in good health and CMV-seronegative. DNA for the CDR3: TGTGCCAGCAGCTTCCAGGGAACCAACGTCCTGACTTTC. Its protein product is CASSFQGTNVLTF.